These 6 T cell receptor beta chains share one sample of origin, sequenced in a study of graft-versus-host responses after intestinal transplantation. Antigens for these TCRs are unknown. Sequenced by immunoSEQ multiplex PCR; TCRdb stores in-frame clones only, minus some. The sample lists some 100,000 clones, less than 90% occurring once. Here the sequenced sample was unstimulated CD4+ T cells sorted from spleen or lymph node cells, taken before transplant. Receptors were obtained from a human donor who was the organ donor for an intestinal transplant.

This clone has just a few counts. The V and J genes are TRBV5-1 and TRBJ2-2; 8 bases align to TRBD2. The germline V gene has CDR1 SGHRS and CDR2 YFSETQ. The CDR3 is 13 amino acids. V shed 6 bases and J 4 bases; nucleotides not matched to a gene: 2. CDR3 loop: CASTSGGTGELFF. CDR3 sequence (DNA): TGCGCCAGCACGAGCGGGGGCACCGGGGAGCTGTTTTTT. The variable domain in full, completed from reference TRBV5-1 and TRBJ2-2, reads KAGVTQTPRYLIKTRGQQVTLSCSPISGHRSVSWYQQTPGQGLQFLFEYFSETQRNKGNFPGRFSGRQFSNSRSEMNVSTLELGDSALYLCASTSGGTGELFFGEGSRLTVL.

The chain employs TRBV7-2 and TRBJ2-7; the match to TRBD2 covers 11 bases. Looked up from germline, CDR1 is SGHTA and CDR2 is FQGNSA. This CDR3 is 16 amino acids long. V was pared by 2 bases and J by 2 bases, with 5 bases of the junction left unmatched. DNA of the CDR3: TGTGCCAGCAGCTTATACGGGACTAGCGGTGCCTACGAGCAGTACTTC. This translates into CASSLYGTSGAYEQYF.

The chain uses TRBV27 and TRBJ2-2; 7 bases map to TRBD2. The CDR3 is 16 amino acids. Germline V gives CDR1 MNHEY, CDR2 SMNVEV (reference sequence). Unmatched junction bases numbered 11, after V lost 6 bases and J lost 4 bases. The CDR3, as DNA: TGTGCCAGCAGCTCATTGGGCGGGGGACCCACCGGGGAGCTGTTTTTT. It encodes CASSSLGGGPTGELFF.

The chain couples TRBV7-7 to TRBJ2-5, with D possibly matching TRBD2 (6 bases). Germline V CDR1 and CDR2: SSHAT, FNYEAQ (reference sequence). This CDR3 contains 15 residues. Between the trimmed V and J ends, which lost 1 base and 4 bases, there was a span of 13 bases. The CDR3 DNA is TGTGCCAGCAGCTTAGATGGTCTGGGGGGAGAGACCCAGTACTTC. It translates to CASSLDGLGGETQYF. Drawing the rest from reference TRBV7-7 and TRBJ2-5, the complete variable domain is GAGVSQSPRYKVTKRGQDVTLRCDPISSHATLYWYQQALGQGPEFLTYFNYEAQPDKSGLPSDRFSAERPEGSISTLTIQRTEQRDSAMYRCASSLDGLGGETQYFGPGTRLLVL.

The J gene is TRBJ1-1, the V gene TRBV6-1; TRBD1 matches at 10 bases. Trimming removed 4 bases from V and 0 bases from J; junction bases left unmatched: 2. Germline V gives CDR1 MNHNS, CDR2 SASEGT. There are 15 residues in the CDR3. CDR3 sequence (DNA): TGTGCCAGCAGTGGGGGACAGGGGCTGAACACTGAAGCTTTCTTT. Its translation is CASSGGQGLNTEAFF.

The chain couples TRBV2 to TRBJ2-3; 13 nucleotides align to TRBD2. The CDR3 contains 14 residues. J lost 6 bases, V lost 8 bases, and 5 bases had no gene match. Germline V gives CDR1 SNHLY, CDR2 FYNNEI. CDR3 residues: CASGGTSGDDTQYF. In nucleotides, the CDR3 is TGTGCCAGCGGCGGGACTAGCGGGGATGATACGCAGTATTTT.